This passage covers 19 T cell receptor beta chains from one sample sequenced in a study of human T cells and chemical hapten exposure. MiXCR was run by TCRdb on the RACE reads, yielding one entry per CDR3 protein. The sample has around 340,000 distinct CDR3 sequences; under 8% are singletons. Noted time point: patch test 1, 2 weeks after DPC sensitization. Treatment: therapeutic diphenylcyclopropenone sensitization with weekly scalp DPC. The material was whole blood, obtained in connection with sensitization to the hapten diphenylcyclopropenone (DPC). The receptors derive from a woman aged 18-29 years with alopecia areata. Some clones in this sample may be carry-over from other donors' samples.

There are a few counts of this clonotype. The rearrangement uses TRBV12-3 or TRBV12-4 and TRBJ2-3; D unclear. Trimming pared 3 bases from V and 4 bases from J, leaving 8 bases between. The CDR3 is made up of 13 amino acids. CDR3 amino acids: CASSLFSPDTQYF. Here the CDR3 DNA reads TGTGCCAGCAGTTTGTTTTCCCCAGATACGCAGTATTTT.

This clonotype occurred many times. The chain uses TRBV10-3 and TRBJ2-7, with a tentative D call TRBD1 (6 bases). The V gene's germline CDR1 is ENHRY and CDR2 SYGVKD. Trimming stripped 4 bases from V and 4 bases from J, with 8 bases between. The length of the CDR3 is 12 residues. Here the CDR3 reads CAISADRYEQYF. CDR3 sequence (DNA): TGTGCCATCAGTGCCGACAGGTACGAGCAGTACTTC.

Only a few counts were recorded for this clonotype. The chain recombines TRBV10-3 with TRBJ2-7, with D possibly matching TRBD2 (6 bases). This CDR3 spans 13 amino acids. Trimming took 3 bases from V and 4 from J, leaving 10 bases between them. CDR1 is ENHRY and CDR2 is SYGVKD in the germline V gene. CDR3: CAISDRGIYEQYF. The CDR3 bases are TGTGCCATCAGTGATCGGGGGATATACGAGCAGTACTTC.

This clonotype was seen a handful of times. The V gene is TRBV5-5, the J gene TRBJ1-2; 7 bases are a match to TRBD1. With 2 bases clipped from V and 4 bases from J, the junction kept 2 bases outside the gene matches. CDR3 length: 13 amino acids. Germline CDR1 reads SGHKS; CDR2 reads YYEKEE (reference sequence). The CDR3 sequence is CASSFRDSYGYTF. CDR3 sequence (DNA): TGTGCCAGCAGCTTTAGGGACAGCTATGGCTACACCTTC.

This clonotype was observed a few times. CDR3 sequence (DNA): TGCGCCAGCAGCCCCAGCGGCGTGCATCAGCCCCAGCATTTT. Its translation: CASSPSGVHQPQHF. V and J are TRBV5-1 and TRBJ1-5; D remains ambiguous. Per germline, CDR1 SGHRS and CDR2 YFSETQ. CDR3 length equals 14 residues. V dropped 4 bases and J dropped 5 bases, with 13 bases sitting between them.

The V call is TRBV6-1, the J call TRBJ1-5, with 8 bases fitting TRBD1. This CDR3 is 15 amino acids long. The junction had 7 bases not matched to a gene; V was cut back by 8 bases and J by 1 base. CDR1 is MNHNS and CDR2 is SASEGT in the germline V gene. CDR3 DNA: TGTGCCAGCCAGCAGGGGGCCGGGAGCAATCAGCCCCAGCATTTT. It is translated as CASQQGAGSNQPQHF.

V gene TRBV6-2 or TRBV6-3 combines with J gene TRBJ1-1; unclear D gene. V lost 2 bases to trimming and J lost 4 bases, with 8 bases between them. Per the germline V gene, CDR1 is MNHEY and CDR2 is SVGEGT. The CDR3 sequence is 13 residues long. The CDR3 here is CASSYGWVTEAFF. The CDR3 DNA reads TGTGCCAGCAGTTACGGATGGGTCACTGAAGCTTTCTTT.

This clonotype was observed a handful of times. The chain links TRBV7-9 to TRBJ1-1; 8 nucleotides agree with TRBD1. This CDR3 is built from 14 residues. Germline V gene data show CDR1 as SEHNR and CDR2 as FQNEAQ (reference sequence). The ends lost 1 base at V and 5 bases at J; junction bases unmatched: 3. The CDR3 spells CASSLGQGATEAFF. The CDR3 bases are TGTGCCAGCAGCTTAGGGCAGGGGGCTACTGAAGCTTTCTTT.

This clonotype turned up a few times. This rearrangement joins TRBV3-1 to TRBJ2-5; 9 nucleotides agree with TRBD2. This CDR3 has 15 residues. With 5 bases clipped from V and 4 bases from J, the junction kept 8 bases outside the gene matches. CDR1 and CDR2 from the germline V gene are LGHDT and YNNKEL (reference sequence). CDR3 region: CASSYRLAAGETQYF. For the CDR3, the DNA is TGTGCCAGCAGCTACCGACTAGCGGCAGGAGAGACCCAGTACTTC.

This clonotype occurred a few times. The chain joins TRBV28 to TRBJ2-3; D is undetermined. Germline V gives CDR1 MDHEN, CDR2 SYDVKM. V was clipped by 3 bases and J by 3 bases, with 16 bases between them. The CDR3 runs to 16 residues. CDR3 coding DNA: TGTGCCAGCAGTTTGTCCGGCTTCATCGGGACAGATACGCAGTATTTT. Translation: CASSLSGFIGTDTQYF.

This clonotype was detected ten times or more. The CDR3: CSVARVADTQYF. CDR3 in DNA: TGCAGCGTTGCACGGGTGGCAGATACGCAGTATTTT. This chain uses TRBV29-1 with TRBJ2-3; no clear D gene. Germline CDR1 SQVTM, CDR2 ANQGSEA. V was clipped by 4 bases and J by 4 bases, with 9 bases between them. This CDR3 has 12 amino acids.

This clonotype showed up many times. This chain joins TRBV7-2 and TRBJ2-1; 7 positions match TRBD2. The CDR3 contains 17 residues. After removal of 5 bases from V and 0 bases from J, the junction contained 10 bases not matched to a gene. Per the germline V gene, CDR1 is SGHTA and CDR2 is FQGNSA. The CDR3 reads CASSARRAGSSYNEQFF. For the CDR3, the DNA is TGTGCCAGCAGCGCTAGGCGAGCGGGGAGCTCCTACAATGAGCAGTTCTTC.

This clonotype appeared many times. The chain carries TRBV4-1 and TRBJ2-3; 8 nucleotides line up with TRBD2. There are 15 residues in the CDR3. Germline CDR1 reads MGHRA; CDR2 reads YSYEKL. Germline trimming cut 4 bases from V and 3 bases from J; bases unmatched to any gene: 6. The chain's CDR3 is CASSPNGGATDTQYF. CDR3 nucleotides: TGCGCCAGCAGCCCCAACGGGGGGGCGACAGATACGCAGTATTTT.

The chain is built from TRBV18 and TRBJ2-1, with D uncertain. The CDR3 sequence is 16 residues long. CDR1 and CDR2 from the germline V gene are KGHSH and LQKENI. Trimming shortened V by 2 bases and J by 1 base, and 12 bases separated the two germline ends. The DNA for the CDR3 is TGTGCCAGCTCACCATTGGGAACTGGGTCCTACAATGAGCAGTTCTTC. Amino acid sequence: CASSPLGTGSYNEQFF.

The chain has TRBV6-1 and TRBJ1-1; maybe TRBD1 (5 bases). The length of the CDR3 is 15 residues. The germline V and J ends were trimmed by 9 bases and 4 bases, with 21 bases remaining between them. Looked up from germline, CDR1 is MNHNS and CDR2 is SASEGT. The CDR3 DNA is TGTGCCAGGAGTCCCTGGGACGCTCTCGCCACTGAAGCTTTCTTT. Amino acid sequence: CARSPWDALATEAFF.

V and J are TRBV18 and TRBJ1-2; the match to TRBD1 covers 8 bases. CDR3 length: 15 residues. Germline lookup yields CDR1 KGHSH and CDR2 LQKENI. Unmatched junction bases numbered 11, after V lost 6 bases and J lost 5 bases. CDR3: CASSADRVGRYGYTF. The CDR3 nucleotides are TGTGCCAGCTCGGCGGACAGGGTGGGCCGATATGGCTACACCTTC.

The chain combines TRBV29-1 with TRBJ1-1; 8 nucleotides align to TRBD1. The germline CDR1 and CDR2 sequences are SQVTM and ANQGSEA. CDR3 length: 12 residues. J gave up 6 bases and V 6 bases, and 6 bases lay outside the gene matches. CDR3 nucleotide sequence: TGCAGCGTCCTCGCAGGGGGCCCTGAAGCTTTCTTT. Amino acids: CSVLAGGPEAFF. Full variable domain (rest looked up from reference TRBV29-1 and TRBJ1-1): SAVISQKPSRDICQRGTSLTIQCQVDSQVTMMFWYRQQPGQSLTLIATANQGSEATYESGFVIDKFPISRPNLTFSTLTVSNMSPEDSSIYLCSVLAGGPEAFFGQGTRLTVV.

The CDR3 spells CASSGDRGQGSPLHF. The DNA for the CDR3 is TGTGCCAGCAGTGGGGACAGGGGGCAGGGTTCACCCCTCCACTTT. V usage is TRBV28 and J usage is TRBJ1-6; 12 nucleotides line up with TRBD1. V shed 5 bases and J 9 bases; nucleotides not matched to a gene: 5. Germline loops: CDR1 MDHEN, CDR2 SYDVKM. The CDR3 has 15 residues.

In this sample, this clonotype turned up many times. The CDR3 DNA is TGTGCCAGCAGCATAGGACTAGCGGGGGCAGATACGCAGTATTTT. As protein: CASSIGLAGADTQYF. V and J are TRBV6-5 and TRBJ2-3, with 13 bases matching TRBD2. The CDR3 consists of 15 residues. The germline gives CDR1 MNHEY, CDR2 SVGAGI. J gave up 4 bases and V 6 bases, and 4 bases lay outside the gene matches.